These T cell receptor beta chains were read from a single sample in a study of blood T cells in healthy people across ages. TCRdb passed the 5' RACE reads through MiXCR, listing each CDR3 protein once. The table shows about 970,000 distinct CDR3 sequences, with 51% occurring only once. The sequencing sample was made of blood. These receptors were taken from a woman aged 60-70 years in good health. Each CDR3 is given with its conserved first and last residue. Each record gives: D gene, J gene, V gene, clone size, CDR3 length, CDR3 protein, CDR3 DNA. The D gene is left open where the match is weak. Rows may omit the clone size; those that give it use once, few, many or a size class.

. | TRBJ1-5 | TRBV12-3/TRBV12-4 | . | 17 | CASSIRVGGGGNQPQHF | TGTGCCAGCAGTATCCGGGTGGGGGGTGGTGGCAATCAGCCCCAGCATTTT
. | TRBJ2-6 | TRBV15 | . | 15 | CATSRDFTGANVLTF | TGTGCCACCAGCAGAGATTTTACTGGGGCCAACGTCCTGACTTTC
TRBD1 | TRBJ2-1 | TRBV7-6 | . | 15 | CASSLAGTDDNEQFF | TGTGCCAGCAGCTTAGCAGGGACAGACGACAATGAGCAGTTCTTC
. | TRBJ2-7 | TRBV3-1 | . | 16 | CASSQDIGAGSYVQYF | TGTGCCAGCAGCCAAGACATCGGGGCCGGCTCCTACGTGCAGTACTTC
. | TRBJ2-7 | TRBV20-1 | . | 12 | CSAPDSSYEQYF | TGCAGTGCGCCGGACAGCTCCTACGAGCAGTACTTC
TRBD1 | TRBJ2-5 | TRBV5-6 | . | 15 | CASSTGTGRVETQYF | TGTGCCAGCAGCACCGGGACAGGACGCGTGGAGACCCAGTACTTC
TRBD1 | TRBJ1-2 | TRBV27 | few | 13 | CATRDRVNYGYTF | TGTGCCACCCGGGACAGGGTCAACTATGGCTACACCTTC
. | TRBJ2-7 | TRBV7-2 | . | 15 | CASSLSGNQFNEQYF | TGTGCCAGCAGCTTAAGCGGAAACCAATTTAATGAGCAGTACTTC
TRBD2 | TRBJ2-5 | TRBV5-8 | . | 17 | CASSRGTSGKQGETQYF | TGTGCCAGCAGCCGGGGGACTAGCGGGAAGCAGGGAGAGACCCAGTACTTC
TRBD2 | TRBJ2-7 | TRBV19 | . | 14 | CASSGRGESDEQYF | TGTGCCAGTAGTGGGAGGGGTGAGAGTGACGAGCAGTACTTC
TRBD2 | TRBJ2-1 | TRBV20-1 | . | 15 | CSADYGTSGRGEQFF | TGCAGTGCAGATTACGGGACTAGCGGGAGGGGTGAGCAGTTCTTC